This TCR beta chain stems from a study of CD8 T cells in ankylosing spondylitis. General study findings and limits: Peripheral blood samples showed relatively rare disease-linked clones, and these clones were CD8+. Previously reported in reactive arthritis synovial fluid and blood were some of the motif variants. It appeared that ankylosing spondylitis blood was characterized by a TCR beta motif of several highly homologous variants. The clones that were linked to disease were reported to be significantly enriched in matched synovial fluid samples from ankylosing spondylitis patients.

This CDR3 region has 14 residues. Germline lookup yields CDR1 KGHSH and CDR2 LQKENI. The V and J ends lost 4 bases and 3 bases respectively, with 12 bases between them. A quantitative 5'-RACE method, one with molecular barcodes, was used to make TCR beta libraries. TCRdb recomputed calls from the 5' RACE reads with MiXCR, one row per CDR3 protein. The sample carries 300,000 to 400,000 distinct CDR3 sequences, 20% to 25% recorded once. About this clonotype: Its matching antigen is unknown.

This clonotype was sampled from a male donor with ankylosing spondylitis. The chain uses TRBV18 and TRBJ1-1, with D perhaps TRBD1 (6 bases). Sequencing was done on a sample of blood, either unsorted or a sorted T cell fraction (not recorded which). CDR3 DNA: TGTGCCAGCTCACAACAGGGAGGGGACACTGAAGCTTTCTTT. Its translation is CASSQQGGDTEAFF.